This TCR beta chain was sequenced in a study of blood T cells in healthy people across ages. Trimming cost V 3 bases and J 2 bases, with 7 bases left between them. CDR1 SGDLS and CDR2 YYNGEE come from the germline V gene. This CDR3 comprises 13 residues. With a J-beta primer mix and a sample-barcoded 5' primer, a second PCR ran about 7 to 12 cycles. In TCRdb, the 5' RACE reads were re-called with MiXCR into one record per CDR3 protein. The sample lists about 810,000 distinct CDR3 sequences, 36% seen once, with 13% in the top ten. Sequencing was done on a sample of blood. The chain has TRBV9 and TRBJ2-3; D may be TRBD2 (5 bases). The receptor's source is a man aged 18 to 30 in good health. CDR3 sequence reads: CASSEDSTDTQYF. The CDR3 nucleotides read TGTGCCAGCAGCGAGGACTCCACAGATACGCAGTATTTT.